This is a list of T cell receptor beta chains from one sample in a study of read filtering for tumor transcriptome and immune sequencing. Each CDR3 protein is one row after TCRdb ran MiXCR on the reads. The profile shows more than 55,000 distinct CDR3 sequences, roughly 19% of them singletons. Sequencing input: a population of CD138-negative cells sorted from bone marrow. The receptors were gathered from a donor aged 40 or older with multiple myeloma. Each CDR3 is given with its conserved first and last residue. A D gene is named only where the DNA matches it firmly. Only some rows state a clone size, as once, few, many or a class for expanded clones.

cdr3_nt: TGTGCCACCAGTGATCCCAAGGGGGGCTACAATGAGCAGTTCTTC
cdr3_aa: CATSDPKGGYNEQFF
v_call: TRBV24-1
j_call: TRBJ2-1
d_call: .
clone_size: many

cdr3_nt: TGTGCCAGCAGTCCCAGGACTAGCGGGAGCAGTGTTAATGAGCAGTTCTTC
cdr3_aa: CASSPRTSGSSVNEQFF
v_call: TRBV28
j_call: TRBJ2-1
d_call: TRBD2
clone_size: many

cdr3_nt: TGCGCCAGCAGTGTTTCAGATTTGAACACCGGGGAGCTGTTTTTT
cdr3_aa: CASSVSDLNTGELFF
v_call: TRBV5-1
j_call: TRBJ2-2
d_call: .
clone_size: many

cdr3_nt: TGCAGCGTTGGTCAGATGGGACCCTCCTACAATGAGCAGTTCTTC
cdr3_aa: CSVGQMGPSYNEQFF
v_call: TRBV29-1
j_call: TRBJ2-1
d_call: .
clone_size: many

cdr3_nt: TGTGCCAGCAGTTACTCCCCGGGACAGGATTCGAACACCGGGGAGCTGTTTTTT
cdr3_aa: CASSYSPGQDSNTGELFF
v_call: TRBV6-2/TRBV6-3
j_call: TRBJ2-2
d_call: TRBD1
clone_size: many

cdr3_nt: TGTGCCAGCAGCCTAGGGGGTAGCGGGACTAGCACAGATACGCAGTATTTT
cdr3_aa: CASSLGGSGTSTDTQYF
v_call: TRBV7-8
j_call: TRBJ2-3
d_call: TRBD2
clone_size: medium-sized

cdr3_nt: TGCAGTGCCGCGGGACACCCGAGCTCTGGAAACACCATATATTTT
cdr3_aa: CSAAGHPSSGNTIYF
v_call: TRBV20-1
j_call: TRBJ1-3
d_call: .
clone_size: few

cdr3_nt: TGTGCCAGCAGCCATTGGACCTACGAGCAGTACTTC
cdr3_aa: CASSHWTYEQYF
v_call: TRBV3-1
j_call: TRBJ2-7
d_call: .
clone_size: few

cdr3_nt: TGTGCCAGCAGCCCGGACAGGGTATCCGGGGAGCTGTTTTTT
cdr3_aa: CASSPDRVSGELFF
v_call: TRBV7-9
j_call: TRBJ2-2
d_call: TRBD1
clone_size: many

cdr3_nt: TGTGCCAGCTCACGGCCGGGACTAGCGGGAGAGTCCTGGGAGCAGTACTTC
cdr3_aa: CASSRPGLAGESWEQYF
v_call: TRBV18
j_call: TRBJ2-7
d_call: TRBD2
clone_size: few

cdr3_nt: TGTGCCAGCAGTTCCGGGACTCTCAGAGGGCACAATGAGCAGTTCTTC
cdr3_aa: CASSSGTLRGHNEQFF
v_call: TRBV6-5
j_call: TRBJ2-1
d_call: .
clone_size: many

cdr3_nt: TGCGCCAGCAGCCAAGAGAACAGGGGAGTCTACAATGAGCAGTTCTTC
cdr3_aa: CASSQENRGVYNEQFF
v_call: TRBV4-1
j_call: TRBJ2-1
d_call: TRBD1
clone_size: many

cdr3_nt: TGTGCCAGCAGTTTAGCAGGACGGGATGAGCAGTTCTTC
cdr3_aa: CASSLAGRDEQFF
v_call: TRBV12-3/TRBV12-4
j_call: TRBJ2-1
d_call: .
clone_size: many

cdr3_nt: TGTGCCAGCGGGATCTCCTACAATGAGCAGTTCTTC
cdr3_aa: CASGISYNEQFF
v_call: TRBV28
j_call: TRBJ2-1
d_call: .
clone_size: many

cdr3_nt: TGTGCCAGCAGTTACTCCCTAGGGGATGAGCAGTTCTTC
cdr3_aa: CASSYSLGDEQFF
v_call: TRBV6-2/TRBV6-3
j_call: TRBJ2-1
d_call: .
clone_size: many

cdr3_nt: TGTGCCATCAGTGAGGATTTGGGGGCCAGGGGGGCCTACGTGCAGTACTTC
cdr3_aa: CAISEDLGARGAYVQYF
v_call: TRBV10-3
j_call: TRBJ2-7
d_call: .
clone_size: .

cdr3_nt: TGTGCCAGCTCACCACCGACAGACGAAACTTATGGCTACACCTTC
cdr3_aa: CASSPPTDETYGYTF
v_call: TRBV18
j_call: TRBJ1-2
d_call: .
clone_size: many

cdr3_nt: TGCGCCAGCAGCCCGGGACCGAACCAAGAGACCCAGTACTTC
cdr3_aa: CASSPGPNQETQYF
v_call: TRBV5-1
j_call: TRBJ2-5
d_call: .
clone_size: many

cdr3_nt: TGCAGTGCTAGTTGGCCTAGCGGGAGGAGCGATGAGCAGTTCTTC
cdr3_aa: CSASWPSGRSDEQFF
v_call: TRBV20-1
j_call: TRBJ2-1
d_call: TRBD2
clone_size: many

cdr3_nt: TGTGCTCGAAGACAGGGGGCTGATGGCTACACCTTC
cdr3_aa: CARRQGADGYTF
v_call: TRBV30
j_call: TRBJ1-2
d_call: TRBD1
clone_size: many

cdr3_nt: TGTGCCAGCAGCTGGGGACAGGGCGACGTTACGCAGTATTTT
cdr3_aa: CASSWGQGDVTQYF
v_call: TRBV11-2
j_call: TRBJ2-3
d_call: TRBD1
clone_size: .

cdr3_nt: TGCAGTGCTAGACACGGACAGGGTTACGAGCAGTACTTC
cdr3_aa: CSARHGQGYEQYF
v_call: TRBV20-1
j_call: TRBJ2-7
d_call: TRBD1
clone_size: many

cdr3_nt: TGTGCCAGCAGTCAGGGACAGGGAGATACGCAGTATTTT
cdr3_aa: CASSQGQGDTQYF
v_call: TRBV7-3
j_call: TRBJ2-3
d_call: TRBD1
clone_size: few

cdr3_nt: TGCAGTGCTAGAGATCTTTTATTAAGCGGGGGGAACAATGAGCAGTTCTTC
cdr3_aa: CSARDLLLSGGNNEQFF
v_call: TRBV20-1
j_call: TRBJ2-1
d_call: TRBD2
clone_size: many

cdr3_nt: TGTGCCTGGAGTCCAGCGGTCGACACCGGGGAGCTGTTTTTT
cdr3_aa: CAWSPAVDTGELFF
v_call: TRBV30
j_call: TRBJ2-2
d_call: .
clone_size: many

cdr3_nt: TGTGCCAGCAGCCCCCTAGCGGGAGCTAGCACAGATACGCAGTATTTT
cdr3_aa: CASSPLAGASTDTQYF
v_call: TRBV3-1
j_call: TRBJ2-3
d_call: TRBD2
clone_size: .

cdr3_nt: TGTGCCAGCAGCTTAAGCATCTCTAGCGGGACGGAGCAGTACTTC
cdr3_aa: CASSLSISSGTEQYF
v_call: TRBV7-2
j_call: TRBJ2-7
d_call: TRBD2
clone_size: many

cdr3_nt: TGTGCCAGCATGGAAGGGGTGGTAGGCACAGATACGCAGTATTTT
cdr3_aa: CASMEGVVGTDTQYF
v_call: TRBV28
j_call: TRBJ2-3
d_call: .
clone_size: many

cdr3_nt: TGCGCCAGCAGCCCCGGGACAGGGGGCAATCAGCCCCAGCATTTT
cdr3_aa: CASSPGTGGNQPQHF
v_call: TRBV5-1
j_call: TRBJ1-5
d_call: TRBD1
clone_size: many

cdr3_nt: TGTGCCAGACCGACAGGAGTGTATAGCAATCAGCCCCAGCATTTT
cdr3_aa: CARPTGVYSNQPQHF
v_call: TRBV25-1
j_call: TRBJ1-5
d_call: .
clone_size: many

cdr3_nt: TGTGCCAGCAGTGAACGACGGCTCCATGGCTACACCTTC
cdr3_aa: CASSERRLHGYTF
v_call: TRBV6-1
j_call: TRBJ1-2
d_call: .
clone_size: .

cdr3_nt: TGCGCCAGCAGTCTAGCGACGACTAGCACAGATACGCAGTATTTT
cdr3_aa: CASSLATTSTDTQYF
v_call: TRBV10-2
j_call: TRBJ2-3
d_call: .
clone_size: few

cdr3_nt: TGCAGTGCTAGACGGTTAGCGGGGGGTTCCTACAATGAGCAGTTCTTC
cdr3_aa: CSARRLAGGSYNEQFF
v_call: TRBV20-1
j_call: TRBJ2-1
d_call: TRBD2
clone_size: many

cdr3_nt: TGTGCCATCAGTCAGGGGACAGGACTACCGGCCACAGATACGCAGTATTTT
cdr3_aa: CAISQGTGLPATDTQYF
v_call: TRBV10-3
j_call: TRBJ2-3
d_call: TRBD1
clone_size: many

cdr3_nt: TGCAGCGTTGCTGGGGGCACAGGGGCCAACGTCCTGACTTTC
cdr3_aa: CSVAGGTGANVLTF
v_call: TRBV29-1
j_call: TRBJ2-6
d_call: .
clone_size: .

cdr3_nt: TGTGCCGGCAGCTTAGCCCCAGGGGGCGTAGGCGCTGAAGCTTTCTTT
cdr3_aa: CAGSLAPGGVGAEAFF
v_call: TRBV7-9
j_call: TRBJ1-1
d_call: TRBD1
clone_size: .

cdr3_nt: TGTGCCAGCAGCCATCGAGGACAGTTCACTGAAGCTTTCTTT
cdr3_aa: CASSHRGQFTEAFF
v_call: TRBV3-1
j_call: TRBJ1-1
d_call: .
clone_size: .

cdr3_nt: TGTGCCAGCAGTGCTGGTTGGGGTAACAATGAGCAGTCCTTC
cdr3_aa: CASSAGWGNNEQSF
v_call: TRBV6-1
j_call: TRBJ2-1
d_call: .
clone_size: .

cdr3_nt: TGTGCCAAGAGAGGGGTTTACAATGAGCAGTTCTTC
cdr3_aa: CAKRGVYNEQFF
v_call: TRBV7-2
j_call: TRBJ2-1
d_call: .
clone_size: .

cdr3_nt: TGCACCAGCAGCTTGACGGGACTGAATACTGAAGCTTTCTTT
cdr3_aa: CTSSLTGLNTEAFF
v_call: TRBV5-1
j_call: TRBJ1-1
d_call: .
clone_size: .

cdr3_nt: TGTGCCAGCAGCGTAACAGGAGGGGAGCAGTACTTC
cdr3_aa: CASSVTGGEQYF
v_call: TRBV7-8
j_call: TRBJ2-7
d_call: .
clone_size: many

cdr3_nt: TGTGCCAGCAGTGGGACAGGGGTTGAAGCTTTCTTT
cdr3_aa: CASSGTGVEAFF
v_call: TRBV2
j_call: TRBJ1-1
d_call: TRBD1
clone_size: many

cdr3_nt: TGTGCCAGCAGAATCCGGGATACGCAGTATTTT
cdr3_aa: CASRIRDTQYF
v_call: TRBV6-2/TRBV6-3
j_call: TRBJ2-3
d_call: .
clone_size: many

cdr3_nt: TGCGCCAGCAGCCACGGGACCGATGCACCCCTCCACTTT
cdr3_aa: CASSHGTDAPLHF
v_call: TRBV5-1
j_call: TRBJ1-6
d_call: .
clone_size: many

cdr3_nt: TGCAGTGCTAGCCACAACAGGGGGTCCTACGAGCAGTACTTC
cdr3_aa: CSASHNRGSYEQYF
v_call: TRBV20-1
j_call: TRBJ2-7
d_call: TRBD1
clone_size: many